The 21 T cell receptor beta chains below all came from one sample that was sequenced in a study of neurological immune-mediated disorders. From the 5' RACE reads, TCRdb called clonotypes with MiXCR, one entry per CDR3 protein. This sample yields some 41,000 distinct CDR3 sequences, of which about 14% are seen a single time; approximately 3.6% belongs to the top ten. Material for sequencing was CD4+ T cells from blood. Source of these receptors: a woman aged 55-69 years with HTLV-1-associated myelopathy (HAM/TSP).

The rearrangement joins TRBV19 to TRBJ2-6, with D hard to call. Between the trimmed V and J ends, which lost 2 bases and 0 bases, there was a span of 20 bases. CDR1 and CDR2 from the germline V gene are LNHDA and SQIVND (reference sequence). This CDR3 comprises 20 residues. The CDR3 protein is CASSIWAPADLLSGANVLTF. For the CDR3, the DNA is TGTGCCAGTAGTATATGGGCCCCTGCAGACCTTCTCTCTGGGGCCAACGTCCTGACTTTC.

This clonotype was counted many times. The CDR3 nucleotides read TGCGCCAGCAGCTTCGACACAGGGGATGGCTACACCTTC. Its protein is CASSFDTGDGYTF. V is TRBV5-1 and J is TRBJ1-2; 7 bases line up with TRBD1. Trimming removed 2 bases from V and 6 bases from J; junction bases left unmatched: 4. The CDR3 contains 13 residues. Germline V lookup: CDR1 SGHRS, CDR2 YFSETQ.

J is TRBJ1-1 and V is TRBV20-1; D remains unclear. Per the germline V gene, CDR1 is DFQATT and CDR2 is SNEGSKA (reference sequence). V gave up 0 bases and J gave up 8 bases, with 13 bases separating them. CDR3 size: 13 residues. The CDR3 DNA is TGCAGTGCTAGAGATCTAGGAAGGACCGAAGCTTTCTTT. Amino acid sequence: CSARDLGRTEAFF.

This clonotype was seen at least ten times. V is TRBV27 and J is TRBJ2-7; 8 bases fit TRBD1. The V gene end was trimmed by 5 bases and the J gene end by 1 base; junction bases not matched to a gene: 4. CDR3 size: 14 residues. Germline V gene data show CDR1 as MNHEY and CDR2 as SMNVEV (reference sequence). CDR3 sequence: CASSRTGLSYEQYF. The CDR3 DNA sequence: TGTGCCAGCAGTAGGACAGGGCTTTCCTACGAGCAGTACTTC.

This clonotype was observed at least ten times. The chain recombines TRBV3-1 with TRBJ1-1, with 7 bases identical to TRBD1. Germline V CDR1 and CDR2: LGHDT, YNNKEL (reference sequence). Germline trimming cut 4 bases from V and 1 base from J; bases unmatched to any gene: 3. The CDR3 is 14 amino acids. This CDR3 reads CASSRRTGNTEAFF. CDR3 DNA: TGTGCCAGCAGCCGACGGACAGGGAACACTGAAGCTTTCTTT.

This clonotype was counted at least ten times. J is TRBJ2-3 and V is TRBV6-5; D is possibly TRBD2 (6 bases). There are 14 residues in the CDR3. V lost 6 bases and J lost 2, with 12 bases in between. Per germline, CDR1 MNHEY and CDR2 SVGAGI. CDR3 region: CASRLRGFTDTQYF. CDR3 in DNA: TGTGCCAGCAGACTTCGGGGGTTCACAGATACGCAGTATTTT.

The rearrangement links TRBV19 to TRBJ1-5; TRBD1 matches at 7 bases. CDR1 LNHDA and CDR2 SQIVND come from the germline V gene (reference sequence). Trimming removed 3 bases from V and 1 base from J; junction bases left unmatched: 12. The CDR3 runs to 18 residues. CDR3 bases: TGTGCCAGTAGTATGAGTAACAGGGGCGTCGAAAGCAATCAGCCCCAGCATTTT. Its translation: CASSMSNRGVESNQPQHF.

This clonotype occurred many times. The gene calls are TRBV5-6 and TRBJ2-7; D is unresolved. Trimming left V 3 bases short and J 1 base short, with 8 bases between. This CDR3 has 13 residues. Germline V lookup: CDR1 SGHDT, CDR2 YYEEEE. CDR3 sequence: CASSSLPSYEQYF. The CDR3 DNA follows: TGTGCCAGCAGCTCCCTCCCATCCTACGAGCAGTACTTC.

The chain combines TRBV9 with TRBJ2-5, with 10 bases matching TRBD2. This CDR3 has 15 residues. V shed 0 bases, J shed 3 bases, and the junction held 2 bases outside the gene matches. Germline V lookup: CDR1 SGDLS, CDR2 YYNGEE. The CDR3 coding sequence is TGTGCCAGCAGCGTAGGCCTAGCGGGGGAAGAGACCCAGTACTTC. It codes for CASSVGLAGEETQYF. Based on the CDR3 plus reference TRBV9 and TRBJ2-5, the full variable domain is DSGVTQTPKHLITATGQRVTLRCSPRSGDLSVYWYQQSLDQGLQFLIQYYNGEERAKGNILERFSAQQFPDLHSELNLSSLELGDSALYFCASSVGLAGEETQYFGPGTRLLVL.

This clonotype was seen repeatedly, ten times or more. The chain employs TRBV5-1 and TRBJ1-6, with D possibly TRBD1 on 5 matching bases. Trimming shortened V by 1 base and J by 9 bases, and 14 bases separated the two germline ends. The CDR3 is made up of 15 amino acids. Germline V gene lookup returns CDR1 SGHRS and CDR2 YFSETQ. DNA of the CDR3: TGCGCCAGCAGCTTGAGGGACGGCGAGGGTTCACCCCTCCACTTT. Amino acid sequence: CASSLRDGEGSPLHF.

This clonotype showed up many times. The chain couples TRBV20-1 to TRBJ1-6; TRBD1 aligns across 8 bases. CDR1 DFQATT and CDR2 SNEGSKA come from the germline V gene (reference sequence). There are 15 residues in the CDR3. J lost 9 bases, V lost 3 bases, and 10 bases had no gene match. The CDR3: CSASERPTGVSPLHF. As DNA, the CDR3 is TGCAGTGCTAGCGAGAGACCGACAGGGGTTTCACCCCTCCACTTT.

The rearrangement links TRBV4-1 to TRBJ2-7, with 10 bases identical to TRBD1. CDR1 MGHRA and CDR2 YSYEKL come from the germline V gene. This CDR3 is 16 amino acids long. The junction had 11 bases not matched to a gene; V was cut back by 4 bases and J by 5 bases. This CDR3 is CASSRGTGVFDHEQYF. CDR3 in DNA: TGCGCCAGCAGCCGCGGGACAGGGGTCTTCGATCACGAGCAGTACTTC.

This clonotype was detected ten times or more. The rearrangement uses TRBV20-1 and TRBJ1-1, with TRBD1 matching over 7 bases. Germline CDR1 and CDR2: DFQATT and SNEGSKA (reference sequence). V lost 5 bases, J lost 3 bases, and 15 bases stayed unmatched. This CDR3 is 16 amino acids long. CDR3 in amino acids: CSARNTYRGGDTEAFF. Written as DNA, the CDR3 is TGCAGTGCTCGTAATACCTACAGGGGAGGCGACACTGAAGCTTTCTTT.

The V and J genes are TRBV4-1 and TRBJ1-4; 8 bases agree with TRBD1. Unmatched junction bases numbered 6, after V lost 1 base and J lost 8 bases. The germline CDR1 and CDR2 sequences are MGHRA and YSYEKL. CDR3 length equals 15 residues. CDR3: CASSQVPGGSEKLFF. Written as DNA, the CDR3 is TGCGCCAGCAGCCAAGTCCCAGGGGGCAGCGAAAAACTGTTTTTT.

This clonotype was seen many times. This sequence joins TRBV29-1 and TRBJ2-3; TRBD2 is a possible D gene (5 bases). Germline V gene sequence: CDR1 SQVTM, CDR2 ANQGSEA. The V end was cut by 1 base, the J end by 0 bases, with 8 bases between. The CDR3 covers 14 residues. CDR3 amino acids: CSVEGRGSTDTQYF. The CDR3 region has the DNA TGCAGCGTTGAAGGTCGGGGTAGCACAGATACGCAGTATTTT.

This clonotype was counted at least ten times. The gene calls are TRBV10-3 and TRBJ1-2, with unresolved D. The CDR3 extends over 13 amino acids. Germline V gene sequence: CDR1 ENHRY, CDR2 SYGVKD. V lost 4 bases to trimming and J lost 7 bases, with 13 bases between them. This chain's CDR3 is CAISAEFGSGYTF. DNA of the CDR3: TGTGCCATCAGTGCCGAATTCGGGAGTGGCTACACCTTC.

This clonotype was observed many times. The gene calls are TRBV3-1 and TRBJ2-3; no reliable D call. Germline V gives CDR1 LGHDT, CDR2 YNNKEL (reference sequence). The CDR3 spans 15 residues. V dropped 0 bases and J dropped 4 bases, with 11 bases sitting between them. The CDR3 spells CASSQEWVSADTQYF. The CDR3 bases are TGTGCCAGCAGCCAAGAGTGGGTAAGCGCAGATACGCAGTATTTT.

The chain couples TRBV19 to TRBJ1-2, with D uncertain. CDR1 is LNHDA, CDR2 SQIVND, per germline (reference sequence). Trimming took off 5 bases at V and 5 bases at J, with 21 bases between the two ends. CDR3 length: 16 residues. CDR3 sequence (DNA): TGTGCCAGTAGTCCCGATGCGGGAGGGTCCAGTTATGGCTACACCTTC. Protein: CASSPDAGGSSYGYTF.

This clonotype was detected ten times or more. The chain employs TRBV5-4 and TRBJ1-2, with a possible D match to TRBD1 (6 bases). The CDR3 totals 14 residues. V lost 1 base and J lost 4, with 11 bases in between. Germline V gene sequence: CDR1 SGHNT, CDR2 YYREEE (reference sequence). The CDR3 loop reads CASSLTGRSYGYTF. The CDR3 bases are TGTGCCAGCAGCTTGACAGGGAGGTCCTATGGCTACACCTTC.

This clonotype was observed many times. The CDR3: CASSQVYKGWGPDTQYF. CDR3 DNA sequence: TGTGCCAGCAGCCAAGTGTACAAGGGATGGGGCCCAGATACGCAGTATTTT. This chain links TRBV4-2 with TRBJ2-3; maybe TRBD1 (5 bases). CDR1 and CDR2 (germline): LGHNA, YNFKEQ. This CDR3 is 17 amino acids long. V shed 1 base and J shed 4 bases, with 18 bases lying between them.

This clonotype has at least ten counts. The chain links TRBV5-1 to TRBJ2-7, with a possible D match to TRBD2 (6 bases). The CDR3 is made up of 15 amino acids. From germline, CDR1 is SGHRS and CDR2 YFSETQ. Deletions cut 0 bases from V and 1 base from J, with 11 bases between. The CDR3 reads CASSLGPSESYEQYF. The CDR3, as DNA: TGCGCCAGCAGCTTGGGCCCTAGCGAGTCCTACGAGCAGTACTTC.